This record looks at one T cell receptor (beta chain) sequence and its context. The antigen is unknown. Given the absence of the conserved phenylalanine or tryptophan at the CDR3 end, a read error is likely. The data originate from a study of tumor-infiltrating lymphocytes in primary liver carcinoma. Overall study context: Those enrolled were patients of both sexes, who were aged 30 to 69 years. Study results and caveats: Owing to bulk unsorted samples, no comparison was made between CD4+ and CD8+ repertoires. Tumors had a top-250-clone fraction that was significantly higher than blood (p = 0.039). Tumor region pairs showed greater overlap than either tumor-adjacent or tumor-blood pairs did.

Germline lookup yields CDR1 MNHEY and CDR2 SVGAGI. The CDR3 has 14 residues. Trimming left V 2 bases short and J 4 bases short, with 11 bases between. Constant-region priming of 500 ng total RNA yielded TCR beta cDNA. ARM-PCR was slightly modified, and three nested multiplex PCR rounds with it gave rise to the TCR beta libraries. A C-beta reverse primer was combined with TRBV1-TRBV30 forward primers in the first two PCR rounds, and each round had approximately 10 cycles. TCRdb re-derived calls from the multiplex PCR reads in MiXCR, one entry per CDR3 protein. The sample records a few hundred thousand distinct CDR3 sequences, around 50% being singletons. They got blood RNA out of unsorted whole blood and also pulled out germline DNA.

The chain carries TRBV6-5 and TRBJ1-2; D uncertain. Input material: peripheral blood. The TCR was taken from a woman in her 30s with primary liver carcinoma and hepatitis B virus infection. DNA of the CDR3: TGTGCCAGCAGTTACGACCCCGACCCCTATGGCTACACCCTC. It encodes CASSYDPDPYGYTL.